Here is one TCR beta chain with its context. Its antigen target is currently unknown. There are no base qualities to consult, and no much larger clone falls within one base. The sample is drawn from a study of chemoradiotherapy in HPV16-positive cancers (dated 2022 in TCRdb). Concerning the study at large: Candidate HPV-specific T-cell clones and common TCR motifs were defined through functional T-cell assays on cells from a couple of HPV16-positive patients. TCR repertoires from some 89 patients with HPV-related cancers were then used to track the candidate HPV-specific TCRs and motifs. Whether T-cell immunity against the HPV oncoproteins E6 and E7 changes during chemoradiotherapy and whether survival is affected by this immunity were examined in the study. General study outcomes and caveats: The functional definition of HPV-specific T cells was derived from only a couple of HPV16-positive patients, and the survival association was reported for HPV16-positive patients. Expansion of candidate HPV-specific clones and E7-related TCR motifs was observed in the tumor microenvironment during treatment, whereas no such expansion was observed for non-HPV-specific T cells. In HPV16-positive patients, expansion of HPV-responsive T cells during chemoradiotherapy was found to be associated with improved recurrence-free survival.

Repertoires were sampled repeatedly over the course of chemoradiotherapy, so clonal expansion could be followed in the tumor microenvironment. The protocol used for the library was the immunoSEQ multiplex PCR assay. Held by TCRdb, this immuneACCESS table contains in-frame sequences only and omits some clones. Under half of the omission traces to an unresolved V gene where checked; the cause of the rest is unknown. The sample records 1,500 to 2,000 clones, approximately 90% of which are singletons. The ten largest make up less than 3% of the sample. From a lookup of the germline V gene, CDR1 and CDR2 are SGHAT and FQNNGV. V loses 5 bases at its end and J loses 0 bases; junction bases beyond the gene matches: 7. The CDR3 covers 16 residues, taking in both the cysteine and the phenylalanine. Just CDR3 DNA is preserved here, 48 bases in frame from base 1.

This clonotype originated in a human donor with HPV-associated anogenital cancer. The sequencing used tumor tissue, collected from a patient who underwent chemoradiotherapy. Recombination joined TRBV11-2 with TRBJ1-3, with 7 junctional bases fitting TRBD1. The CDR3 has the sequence CASSTHRGRSGNTIYF. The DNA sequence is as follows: TGTGCCAGCAGCACCCACAGGGGACGCTCTGGAAACACCATATATTTT. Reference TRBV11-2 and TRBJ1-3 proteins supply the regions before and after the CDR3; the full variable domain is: EAGVAQSPRYKIIEKRQSVAFWCNPISGHATLYWYQQILGQGPKLLIQFQNNGVVDDSQLPKDRFSAERLKGVDSTLKIQPAKLEDSAVYLCASSTHRGRSGNTIYFGEGSWLTVV.